This T cell receptor beta chain was identified during a study of shared clonotypes between healthy human individuals. Germline V gene sequence: CDR1 MGHDK, CDR2 SYGVNS. The CDR3 length is 15 residues. The V and J ends lost 3 bases and 2 bases respectively, with 10 bases between them. On this clone itself: Its antigen is not known.

Per the authors' pipeline: As immunoSEQ supplied junction-only sequences (without quality scores), filtering differed. Here immunoSEQ multiplex PCR was the method, and the copy in TCRdb shows in-frame clones only, minus some. V and J calls and clone size are given by that table; D and trimming were obtained from the DNA. The table includes millions of clones, roughly 94% detected once. Study results and caveats: Sorted-subset sequencing, rarefaction showed, was incomplete despite large depth. With few donors, the genetic and exposure-history diversity represented was limited.

The chain uses TRBV25-1 and TRBJ2-2; no firm D call. Sequencing was carried out using naive CD4+ T cells sorted from blood. Subset given: CD45RA+ positively selected. The sequence came from a man aged 18 to 30 in good health. For the CDR3, the DNA is TGTGCCAGCAGTGACCAACACCTAAACACCGGGGAGCTGTTTTTT. This encodes CASSDQHLNTGELFF.